These 5 T cell receptor beta chains originate from one sample sequenced in a study of regulatory T cells in long-lasting Graves disease. Both iRepertoire HTBI primers and Arm-PCR of CDR3 regions were used to build the TCR beta libraries. MiXCR, applied by TCRdb to the multiplex PCR reads, yields one record per CDR3 protein. The sample includes a few hundred thousand distinct CDR3 sequences, 20% to 25% of them seen just once. Time point indicated: persistent/refractory GD, antithyroid drugs over 5 years with positive TRAb. Isolated PBMC RNA provided the starting material for the TCR library. The sequencing here drew on peripheral blood mononuclear cells (PBMCs), taken when the disease was refractory, from a patient treated with antithyroid drugs. All receptors come from a woman aged 40 to 50 with Graves disease.

This sequence joins TRBV25-1 and TRBJ2-7, with a weak D call TRBD2 (5 bases). V was clipped by 6 bases and J by 6 bases, with 6 bases between them. The CDR3 runs 10 residues. Germline V gene lookup returns CDR1 MGHDK and CDR2 SYGVNS. The CDR3 loop is CASSAGEQYF. For the CDR3, the DNA is TGTGCCAGCAGCGCGGGCGAGCAGTACTTC.

There are many counts of this clonotype. The V call is TRBV2, the J call TRBJ1-2, with D unclear. This CDR3 has 14 residues. Deletions cut 3 bases from V and 5 bases from J, with 13 bases between. CDR1 and CDR2 (germline): SNHLY, FYNNEI. DNA of the CDR3: TGTGCCAGCAGTGAGGGAGCCAGCAGATATGGCTACACCTTC. Protein product: CASSEGASRYGYTF.

This clonotype was seen only a few times. This rearrangement joins TRBV7-2 to TRBJ1-5; 8 bases are a match to TRBD1. Germline trimming cut 1 base from V and 7 bases from J; bases unmatched to any gene: 9. The CDR3 is made up of 16 amino acids. From germline, CDR1 is SGHTA and CDR2 FQGNSA. This CDR3 reads CASSLGRGRAGQPQHF. As DNA, the CDR3 is TGTGCCAGCAGCTTAGGCAGGGGGCGGGCTGGGCAGCCCCAGCATTTT.

In its sample, this clonotype was seen a few times. This rearrangement joins TRBV5-1 to TRBJ2-7, with D tentatively TRBD1 or TRBD2 (5 bases each). Trimming took 2 bases from V and 3 from J, leaving 15 bases between them. This CDR3 contains 15 residues. Germline V lookup: CDR1 SGHRS, CDR2 YFSETQ. The CDR3 nucleotides are TGCGCCAGCAGCTTATGGGACGGACCTAACTACGAGCAGTACTTC. This codes for CASSLWDGPNYEQYF.

The sample holds many counts of this clonotype. The V and J genes are TRBV7-8 and TRBJ1-1; D uncertain. CDR3 size: 15 residues. Trimming removed 1 base at V and 2 bases at J, with 11 bases between. From germline, CDR1 is SGHVS and CDR2 FQNEAQ. The CDR3 coding sequence is TGTGCCAGCAGCTTAGAGGCAGGCAGTAACACTGAAGCTTTCTTT. Protein sequence: CASSLEAGSNTEAFF.